This paragraph covers one T cell receptor (beta chain) sequence. This clone was picked up a small number of times. Its antigen is unknown. Within one base of it there is no much larger clone, and no base qualities were kept. Each clonotype received, on average, 10x coverage in deep resolution sequencing performed on a MiSeq, where the target depth lay between 1 in 1 million and 1 in 200,000 T cells. The immunoSEQ hsTCRB Kit was used to generate the TCR beta libraries. For the original study's pipeline: The data were analyzed with ImmunoSEQ Analyzer and ImmunoSEQ Data Assistant, and V, D and J gene assignments followed IMGT definitions. Clonality was computed as one minus normalized Shannon entropy of productive rearrangement frequencies, ranging from 0 to 1. Public clonotype analysis was restricted to overrepresented clonotypes comprising at least 0.05% of each patient's repertoire. Around 12 age-matched healthy donor repertoires from immuneACCESS were used as controls for clonality. TCRdb mirrors the immuneACCESS table, restricted to in-frame sequences. Some clones are absent from its copies; in checked studies, under half trace to an unresolved V gene, and the reason for the others is unknown. V and J calls and clone size are as listed in that table; D and trimming were resolved from the DNA. Present in this sample are roughly 220,000 clones, 70% of which were seen just once. The ten biggest clones cover about 6.4% of the sample.

This entry belongs to a study of cytotoxic CD8 clonotypes in ibrutinib-treated CLL (dated by TCRdb to about 2021). Some background on the complete study: The cohort had 11 relapsed/refractory and 15 treatment-naive patients; some 17 were IGHV unmutated. Partial responses were observed in some 24 patients and complete responses in 2; after a median follow-up of about 69 months, remission was maintained in around 14 patients and progression was observed in some 12. The response samples were drawn at a median of approximately 11 months into treatment, with a range of roughly 6 to 36 months. On average, each sample had 255,043 productive templates and around 100,000 productive rearrangements. Longitudinal samples were available for about 30% of the roughly 90 trial participants. Cryopreserved peripheral blood mononuclear cells were collected at three points: before therapy, at response, and at either sustained remission or disease progression. Patients were still on ibrutinib when every remission and progressive disease sample was collected. On the study overall, not on this receptor specifically: Public clonotypes were rare and either shrank or stayed stable during treatment, and the rise in clonality at ibrutinib response reflected expansion of private clonotypes. At baseline, clonality was higher than in age-matched healthy donors and showed a strong correlation with circulating CD8+ T-cell counts. Sampling times were not matched between sustained-remission and progressing patients, and lymph node repertoires were not studied. An increase in clonality was observed at ibrutinib response, with clonality remaining stable during sustained remission and falling back toward baseline at progression.

CDR1 and CDR2 are drawn from the germline V gene: LGHNA, YNFKEQ. V is cut by 1 base and J by 0 bases, and the space between the germline ends is 10 bases. The CDR3 covers 16 residues, taking in both the cysteine and the phenylalanine. Only CDR3 DNA is held: 48 bases, read in frame from base 1. The time point label, as the study defines it: about a year on ibrutinib. For TCR beta library preparation, around 1.8 micrograms of genomic DNA were extracted from the cryopreserved PBMCs. Longitudinal blood samples from CLL patients on ibrutinib monotherapy were analyzed using high-throughput TCR beta sequencing. The patients were enrolled in a single-center, open-label phase 2 trial of ibrutinib monotherapy.

The source of this sequence is a human donor with chronic lymphocytic leukemia. Sequenced here: PBMCs, sampled after 12 months of ibrutinib treatment. Recombination linked TRBV4-2 to TRBJ1-3; a confident D gene designation cannot be given. The CDR3 amino acid sequence is: CASSQGWRSSGNTIYF. The sequence in DNA is TGTGCCAGCAGCCAAGGATGGCGGAGCTCTGGAAACACCATATATTTT.